One sample yielded the 3 T cell receptor beta chains listed below, sequenced in a study of blood T cell repertoires in COVID-19. Some clones are missing from TCRdb's copy, which holds only in-frame ones; the method was immunoSEQ multiplex PCR. Of under 150,000 clones in the sample, roughly 90% were seen once. Material: peripheral blood. Every receptor here comes from a man aged 60 to 75 with COVID-19, enrolled during active disease.

This clone has more than one count but fewer than ten. This chain joins TRBV7-2 and TRBJ1-4; D is unclear. CDR1 and CDR2 from the germline V gene are SGHTA and FQGNSA. The CDR3 consists of 15 residues. The germline V and J ends were trimmed by 1 base and 8 bases, with 14 bases remaining between them. The CDR3, as DNA: TGTGCCAGCAGCTTAGGGCAGGCGGGTTGGGAAAAACTGTTTTTT. Translating it yields CASSLGQAGWEKLFF.

This chain joins TRBV29-1 and TRBJ2-7; maybe TRBD1 (7 bases). CDR3 size: 13 residues. Germline assignment: CDR1 SQVTM and CDR2 ANQGSEA. V lost 6 bases and J 2 bases, leaving 14 bases between the germline ends. CDR3 nucleotide sequence: TGCAGCGTCCGCCAGGGGGGAGCCTACGAGCAGTACTTC. This gives the protein CSVRQGGAYEQYF.

This clone was counted a single time. The chain uses TRBV28 and TRBJ1-5, with 12 bases identical to TRBD1. In germline, CDR1 is MDHEN, CDR2 SYDVKM. The junction had 17 bases not matched to a gene; V was cut back by 4 bases and J by 7 bases. The CDR3 is 19 residues long. The CDR3, as DNA: TGTGCCAGCAGTTCCCTTCCTTTCCTGGGACAGGGGGCAAGACAGCCCCAGCATTTT. It is translated as CASSSLPFLGQGARQPQHF.